This TCR beta chain was sequenced in a study of memory CD4+ T cells and cytomegalovirus serostatus. Broader study findings: CD4+ memory repertoires contained about 40% of the roughly 160 reported CMV TCRbeta sequences.

TCRdb keeps only in-frame clones here, not all; method: immunoSEQ multiplex PCR. The sample has 50,000 to 75,000 clones; roughly four fifths are singletons. V lost 0 bases and J 3 bases, leaving 8 bases between the germline ends. This CDR3 has 14 amino acids. The germline CDR1 and CDR2 sequences are MNHEY and SVGAGI. As to this clone: Its specificity is unknown. Other DNA sequences of this sample code for an identical CDR3.

The sort gate was single viable CD3+CD4+CD8-CD45RO+ cells for memory CD4+ T cells. Serum IgG to CMV pp150, pp28, p38 and p52 defined serostatus. This clonotype was sampled from an adult in good health and CMV-seronegative. The chain employs TRBV6-5 and TRBJ1-1; TRBD1 is a possible D gene (5 bases). The sample taken for sequencing was memory CD4+ T cells from blood. CDR3 bases: TGTGCCAGCAGTTACTCTAGAGGGGACACTGAAGCTTTCTTT. It specifies CASSYSRGDTEAFF.